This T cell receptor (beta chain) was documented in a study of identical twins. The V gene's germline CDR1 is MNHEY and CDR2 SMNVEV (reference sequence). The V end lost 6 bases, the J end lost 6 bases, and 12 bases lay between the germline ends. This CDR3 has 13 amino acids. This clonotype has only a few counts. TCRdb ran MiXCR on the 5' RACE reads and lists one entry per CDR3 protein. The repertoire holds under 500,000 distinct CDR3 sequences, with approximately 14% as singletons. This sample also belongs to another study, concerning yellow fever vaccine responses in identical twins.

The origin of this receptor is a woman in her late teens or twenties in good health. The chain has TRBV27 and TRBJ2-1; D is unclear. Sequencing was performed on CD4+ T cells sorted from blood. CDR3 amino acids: CASSRLEANEQFF. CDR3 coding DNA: TGTGCCAGCAGCCGTCTAGAGGCCAATGAGCAGTTCTTC.